Detailed here is one T cell receptor (beta chain). The antigen is unknown. CDR3 length: 15 amino acids. Germline V gene lookup returns CDR1 DFQATT and CDR2 SNEGSKA (reference sequence). Germline trimming cut 5 bases from V and 1 base from J; bases unmatched to any gene: 7. The data belong to a study of blood T cells in healthy people across ages. A second PCR, run for about 7 to 12 cycles, used a sample-barcoded 5' primer plus a J-beta primer mix. Every molecule of cDNA carried a tag from a template-switch adaptor with 12 random nucleotides. MiXCR, run by TCRdb on the 5' RACE reads, gives a single entry per CDR3 protein. The sample lists about a million distinct CDR3 sequences, around 48% occurring once. Study conclusions and caveats: Older age coincided with a roughly linear decline in TCR beta diversity per million T cells. Leaving the PBMCs unsorted stopped any conclusive comparison of naive versus antigen-experienced cells.

The source material was blood. The TCR comes from a man younger than 45 in good health. The chain has TRBV20-1 and TRBJ2-3; 9 bases agree with TRBD2. This CDR3 is CSALSIAGGTDTQYF. The CDR3 region has the DNA TGCAGTGCTCTTTCTATAGCGGGGGGCACAGATACGCAGTATTTT.